The 30 T cell receptor beta chains listed next were all sequenced from one sample in a study of monozygotic twins with inflammatory bowel disease. From its re-call of the 5' RACE reads, TCRdb lists each CDR3 protein once, without DNA. Its listing shows approximately 200,000 distinct CDR3 sequences. The sequenced sample consisted of blood. The receptor set was obtained from a human donor with ulcerative colitis or Crohn's disease, or a healthy co-twin of an affected twin (not recorded which).

The V gene is TRBV27, the J gene TRBJ1-1; there is no DNA to check the TCRdb D call of TRBD1. Germline V gene data show CDR1 as MNHEY and CDR2 as SMNVEV (reference sequence). The CDR3 extends over 15 amino acids. The CDR3 protein is CASSSPGTGYTEAFF.

J is TRBJ2-7 and V is TRBV5-5; TCRdb returns TRBD1, unconfirmable since there is no DNA. The CDR3 is made up of 11 amino acids. In germline, CDR1 is SGHKS, CDR2 YYEKEE (reference sequence). The CDR3 here is CATTEGFEQYF. Looking up the rest from reference TRBV5-5 and TRBJ2-7 gives the full variable domain: DAGVTQSPTHLIKTRGQQVTLRCSPISGHKSVSWYQQVLGQGPQFIFQYYEKEERGRGNFPDRFSARQFPNYSSELNVNALLLGDSALYLCATTEGFEQYFGPGTRLTVT.

The rearrangement uses TRBV6-1 and TRBJ2-7; without DNA, the TCRdb call of TRBD2 cannot be checked. CDR3 size: 15 residues. Looked up from germline, CDR1 is MNHNS and CDR2 is SASEGT. CDR3 residues: CASSRAGVSSYEQYF.

The V call is TRBV5-5, the J call TRBJ2-2; TCRdb picks TRBD1, but there is no DNA to check that call. The CDR3 loop spans 15 amino acids. Germline V gene sequence: CDR1 SGHKS, CDR2 YYEKEE (reference sequence). The CDR3 loop is CASSQNPGILWELFF.

The rearrangement joins TRBV6-5 to TRBJ1-2; the D call of TRBD1 rests on TCRdb alone, since no DNA is present to check it. The CDR3 consists of 14 residues. The germline gives CDR1 MNHEY, CDR2 SVGAGI. The CDR3 sequence is CASSYSDRVGGYTF.

This chain links TRBV20-1 with TRBJ1-3. Germline CDR1 is DFQATT and CDR2 is SNEGSKA (reference sequence). There are 14 residues in the CDR3. This chain's CDR3 is CSATGPNSGNTIYF.

CDR3 in amino acids: CSARVGNEQFF. V and J are TRBV20-1 and TRBJ2-1. This CDR3 has 11 residues. Germline V gene data show CDR1 as DFQATT and CDR2 as SNEGSKA (reference sequence).

J is TRBJ2-1 and V is TRBV5-6; TCRdb calls TRBD2, which cannot be checked without DNA. The germline V gene encodes CDR1 SGHDT and CDR2 YYEEEE. This CDR3 has 17 residues. CDR3 sequence: CASSLELAGGSYNEQFF.

The chain combines TRBV7-2 with TRBJ2-1; the TCRdb D gene call, TRBD2, has no DNA to confirm it. CDR3 length: 14 residues. Germline loops: CDR1 SGHTA, CDR2 FQGNSA. The CDR3 reads CASSRTYSDSEQFF.

The gene calls are TRBV14 and TRBJ2-1; TCRdb's assignment of TRBD1 cannot be checked, as there is no DNA. This CDR3 spans 12 amino acids. In germline, CDR1 is SGHDN, CDR2 FVKESK. CDR3 amino acids: CASSPYRAEQFF.

The genes are TRBV15 and TRBJ2-2. CDR1 and CDR2 from the germline V gene are LNHNV and YYDKDF (reference sequence). This CDR3 is 14 amino acids long. CDR3: CATSRDAEAGELFF.

The chain has TRBV5-1 and TRBJ1-1; TCRdb outputs TRBD1, but without DNA this stays unchecked. The CDR3 sequence is 13 residues long. Germline CDR1 is SGHRS and CDR2 is YFSETQ. The CDR3 loop reads CASRMGEDGRAFF. Using reference TRBV5-1 and TRBJ1-1 for the parts outside the CDR3, the full variable domain is KAGVTQTPRYLIKTRGQQVTLSCSPISGHRSVSWYQQTPGQGLQFLFEYFSETQRNKGNFPGRFSGRQFSNSRSEMNVSTLELGDSALYLCASRMGEDGRAFFGQGTRLTVV.

The chain employs TRBV5-1 and TRBJ1-1. This CDR3 has 15 amino acids. Germline V CDR1 and CDR2: SGHRS, YFSETQ. CDR3 sequence reads: CASSLEQALNTEAFF.

This chain links TRBV7-6 with TRBJ1-5; the D gene TCRdb calls, TRBD1, cannot be checked with no DNA. CDR3 length equals 15 residues. Germline assignment: CDR1 SGHVS and CDR2 FNYEAQ. The CDR3 region is CASSGGADSNQPQHF.

This chain connects TRBV5-1 to TRBJ2-2. Germline-derived CDR1 and CDR2 are SGHRS and YFSETQ. The CDR3 length is 13 residues. This CDR3 reads CASSFSDTGELFF.

V and J are TRBV20-1 and TRBJ1-1; the TCRdb call, TRBD1, lacks DNA for checking. Germline assignment: CDR1 DFQATT and CDR2 SNEGSKA (reference sequence). CDR3 length equals 12 residues. CDR3 sequence reads: CSARTGRTEAFF.

J is TRBJ2-7 and V is TRBV10-3; absent DNA, TCRdb's TRBD1 call cannot be checked. Germline lookup yields CDR1 ENHRY and CDR2 SYGVKD. CDR3 length: 14 residues. The CDR3: CAIRPGQEFYEQYF.

The chain employs TRBV5-1 and TRBJ2-5. The CDR3 covers 11 residues. The germline CDR1 and CDR2 sequences are SGHRS and YFSETQ. CDR3: CASSFAETQYF.

The chain is built from TRBV5-4 and TRBJ2-3; TCRdb's D call of TRBD2 is untestable without DNA. The germline V gene has CDR1 SGHNT and CDR2 YYREEE (reference sequence). There are 15 residues in the CDR3. CDR3 protein: CASSLGPGPTDTQYF.

The rearrangement uses TRBV12-3 or TRBV12-4 and TRBJ1-1. The CDR3 sequence is 15 residues long. The CDR3 sequence is CASSLALSHRTEAFF.

This chain uses TRBV6-1 with TRBJ2-3; the TCRdb call, TRBD1, lacks DNA for checking. From germline, CDR1 is MNHNS and CDR2 SASEGT. This CDR3 region has 18 residues. The chain's CDR3 is CASSAGTGGGSGTDTQYF.

This rearrangement joins TRBV3-1 to TRBJ2-1; TCRdb selects TRBD2, and the lack of DNA leaves this call unchecked. CDR1 and CDR2 (germline): LGHDT, YNNKEL (reference sequence). The CDR3 is made up of 16 amino acids. This chain's CDR3 is CASSQSAGGPLNEQFF.

The chain combines TRBV7-2 with TRBJ2-5; TCRdb reports TRBD1, a call that lacks DNA to check it against. The CDR3 length is 16 residues. Germline-derived CDR1 and CDR2 are SGHTA and FQGNSA. The chain's CDR3 is CASSTQDTLGRETQYF.

V and J are TRBV5-1 and TRBJ1-3. This CDR3 comprises 15 residues. Germline CDR1 is SGHRS and CDR2 is YFSETQ. This CDR3 is CASSLALGSGNTIYF.

The chain couples TRBV5-4 to TRBJ2-3; the TRBD1 assignment by TCRdb is unverifiable without DNA. The CDR3 is 14 residues long. Germline V CDR1 and CDR2: SGHNT, YYREEE (reference sequence). The CDR3 loop is CASSLDRAKDTQYF.

The chain combines TRBV20-1 with TRBJ2-7; checking the TCRdb D call of TRBD2 is not possible without DNA. Germline V gene sequence: CDR1 DFQATT, CDR2 SNEGSKA (reference sequence). This CDR3 is built from 13 residues. CDR3 in amino acids: CSAGLAGSYEQYF.

The V and J genes are TRBV18 and TRBJ2-1; TCRdb selects TRBD1, and the lack of DNA leaves this call unchecked. This CDR3 has 15 residues. Germline CDR1 KGHSH, CDR2 LQKENI. CDR3 sequence: CASSNQGPNDNEQFF.

V and J are TRBV4-1 and TRBJ1-2. The CDR3 contains 13 residues. Germline values: CDR1 MGHRA, CDR2 YSYEKL. The chain's CDR3 is CASSQGVLGGYTF.

This rearrangement joins TRBV20-1 to TRBJ2-1; absent DNA, TCRdb's TRBD1 call cannot be checked. This CDR3 region has 12 residues. The germline CDR1 and CDR2 sequences are DFQATT and SNEGSKA (reference sequence). This CDR3 is CSATAGRDEQFF.

The chain links TRBV20-1 to TRBJ1-5. The CDR3 extends over 12 amino acids. The V gene's germline CDR1 is DFQATT and CDR2 SNEGSKA (reference sequence). CDR3 protein: CSAVYSNQPQHF.